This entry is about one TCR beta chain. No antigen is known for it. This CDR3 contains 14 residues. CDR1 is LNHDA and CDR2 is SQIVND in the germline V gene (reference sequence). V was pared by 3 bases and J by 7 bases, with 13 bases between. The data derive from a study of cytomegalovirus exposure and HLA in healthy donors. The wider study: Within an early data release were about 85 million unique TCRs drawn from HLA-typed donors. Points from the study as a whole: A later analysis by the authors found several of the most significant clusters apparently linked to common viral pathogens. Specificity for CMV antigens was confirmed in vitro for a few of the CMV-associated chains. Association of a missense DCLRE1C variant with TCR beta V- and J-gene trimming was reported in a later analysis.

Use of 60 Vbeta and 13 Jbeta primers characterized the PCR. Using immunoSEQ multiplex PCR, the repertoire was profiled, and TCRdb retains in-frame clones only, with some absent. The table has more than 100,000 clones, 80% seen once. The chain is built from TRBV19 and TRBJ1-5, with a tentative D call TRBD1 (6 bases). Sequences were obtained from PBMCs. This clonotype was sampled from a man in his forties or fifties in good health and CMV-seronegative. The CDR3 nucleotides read TGTGCCAGTAGTATGACAGGCAGTGTGCAGCCCCAGCATTTT. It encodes CASSMTGSVQPQHF. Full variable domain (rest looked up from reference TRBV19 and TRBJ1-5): DGGITQSPKYLFRKEGQNVTLSCEQNLNHDAMYWYRQDPGQGLRLIYYSQIVNDFQKGDIAEGYSVSREKKESFPLTVTSAQKNPTAFYLCASSMTGSVQPQHFGDGTRLSIL.